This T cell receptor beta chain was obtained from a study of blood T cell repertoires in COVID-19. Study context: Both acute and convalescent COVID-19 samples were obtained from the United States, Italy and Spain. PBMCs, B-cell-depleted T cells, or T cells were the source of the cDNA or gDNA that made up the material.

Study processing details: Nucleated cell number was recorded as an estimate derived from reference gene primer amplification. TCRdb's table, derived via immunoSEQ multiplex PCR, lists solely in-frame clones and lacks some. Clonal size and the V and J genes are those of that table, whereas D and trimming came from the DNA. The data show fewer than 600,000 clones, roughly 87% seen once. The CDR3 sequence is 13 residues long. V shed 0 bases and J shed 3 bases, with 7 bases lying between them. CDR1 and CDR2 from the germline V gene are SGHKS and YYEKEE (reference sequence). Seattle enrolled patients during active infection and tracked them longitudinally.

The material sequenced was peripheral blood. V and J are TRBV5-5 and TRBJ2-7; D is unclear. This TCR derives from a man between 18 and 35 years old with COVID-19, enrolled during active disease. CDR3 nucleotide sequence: TGTGCCAGCAGCTTGGACCACAGCTACGAGCAGTACTTC. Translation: CASSLDHSYEQYF.